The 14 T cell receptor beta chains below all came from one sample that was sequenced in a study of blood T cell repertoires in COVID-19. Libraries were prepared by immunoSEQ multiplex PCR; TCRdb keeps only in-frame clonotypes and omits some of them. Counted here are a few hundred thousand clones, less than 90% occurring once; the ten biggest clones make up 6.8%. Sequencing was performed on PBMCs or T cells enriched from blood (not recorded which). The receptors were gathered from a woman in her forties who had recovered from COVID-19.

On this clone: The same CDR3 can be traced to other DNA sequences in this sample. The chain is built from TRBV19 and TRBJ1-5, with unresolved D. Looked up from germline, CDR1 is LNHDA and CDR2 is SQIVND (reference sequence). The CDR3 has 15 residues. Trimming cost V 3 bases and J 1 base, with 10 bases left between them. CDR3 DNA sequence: TGTGCCAGTAGTATTGATTTGCGGAGCAATCAGCCCCAGCATTTT. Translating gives CASSIDLRSNQPQHF. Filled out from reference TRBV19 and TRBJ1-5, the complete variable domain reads DGGITQSPKYLFRKEGQNVTLSCEQNLNHDAMYWYRQDPGQGLRLIYYSQIVNDFQKGDIAEGYSVSREKKESFPLTVTSAQKNPTAFYLCASSIDLRSNQPQHFGDGTRLSIL.

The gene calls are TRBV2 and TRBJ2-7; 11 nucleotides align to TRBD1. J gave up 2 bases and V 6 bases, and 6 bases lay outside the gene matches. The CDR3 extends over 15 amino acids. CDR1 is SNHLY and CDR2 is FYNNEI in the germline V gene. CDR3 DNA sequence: TGTGCCAGCAGACCTTGGGACAGGGGGGCCTACGAGCAGTACTTC. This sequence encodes CASRPWDRGAYEQYF.

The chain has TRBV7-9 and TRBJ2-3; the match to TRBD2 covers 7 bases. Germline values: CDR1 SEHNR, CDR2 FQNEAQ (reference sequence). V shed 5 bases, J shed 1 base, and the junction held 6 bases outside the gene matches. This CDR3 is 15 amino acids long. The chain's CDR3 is CASSPTGGGTDTQYF. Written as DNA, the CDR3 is TGTGCCAGCAGCCCGACGGGAGGAGGCACAGATACGCAGTATTTT.

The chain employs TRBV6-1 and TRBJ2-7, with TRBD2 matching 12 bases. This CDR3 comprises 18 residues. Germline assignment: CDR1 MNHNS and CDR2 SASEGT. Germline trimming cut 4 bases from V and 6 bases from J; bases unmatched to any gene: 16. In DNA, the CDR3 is TGTGCCAGCAGTGGTTATGGGGCTAGCGGGAGGGTAACTCCCGAGCAGTACTTC. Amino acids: CASSGYGASGRVTPEQYF.

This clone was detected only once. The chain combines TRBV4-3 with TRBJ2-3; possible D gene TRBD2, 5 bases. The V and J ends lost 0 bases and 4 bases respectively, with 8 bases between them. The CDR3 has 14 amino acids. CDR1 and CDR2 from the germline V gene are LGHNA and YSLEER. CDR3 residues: CASSQDPRADTQYF. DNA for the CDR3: TGCGCCAGCAGCCAAGACCCGAGGGCAGATACGCAGTATTTT.

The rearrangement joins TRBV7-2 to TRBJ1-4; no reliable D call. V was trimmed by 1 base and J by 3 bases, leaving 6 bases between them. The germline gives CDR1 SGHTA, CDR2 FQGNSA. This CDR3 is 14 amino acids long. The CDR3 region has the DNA TGTGCCAGCAGCTTAGGGGCAGCTAATGAAAAACTGTTTTTT. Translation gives CASSLGAANEKLFF.

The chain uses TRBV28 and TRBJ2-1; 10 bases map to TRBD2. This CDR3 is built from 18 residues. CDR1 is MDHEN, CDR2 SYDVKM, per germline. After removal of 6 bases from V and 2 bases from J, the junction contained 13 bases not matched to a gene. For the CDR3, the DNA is TGTGCCAGCAGACCTCGCCTAGCGGGAGATAAAGCCTACAATGAGCAGTTCTTC. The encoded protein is CASRPRLAGDKAYNEQFF.

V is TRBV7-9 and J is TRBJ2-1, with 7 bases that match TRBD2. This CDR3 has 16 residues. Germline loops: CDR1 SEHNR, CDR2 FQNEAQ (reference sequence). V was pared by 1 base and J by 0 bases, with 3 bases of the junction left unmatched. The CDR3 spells CASSLVGGSSYNEQFF. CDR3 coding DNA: TGTGCCAGCAGCTTAGTGGGCGGGAGCTCCTACAATGAGCAGTTCTTC.

This chain's CDR3 is CASSIQGGYSYNEQFF. The DNA for the CDR3 is TGTGCCAGTAGTATACAGGGTGGGTATTCCTACAATGAGCAGTTCTTC. The genes are TRBV19 and TRBJ2-1; a possible D gene is TRBD1 (5 bases). The CDR3 sequence is 16 residues long. Germline CDR1 is LNHDA and CDR2 is SQIVND (reference sequence). Trimming pared 2 bases from V and 1 base from J, leaving 12 bases between.

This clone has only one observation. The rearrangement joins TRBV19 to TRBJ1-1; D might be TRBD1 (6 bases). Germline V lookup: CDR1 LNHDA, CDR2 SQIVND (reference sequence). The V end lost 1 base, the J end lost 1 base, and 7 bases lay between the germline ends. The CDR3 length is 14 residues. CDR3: CASSIVDRNTEAFF. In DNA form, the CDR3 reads TGTGCCAGTAGTATAGTGGACAGGAACACTGAAGCTTTCTTT. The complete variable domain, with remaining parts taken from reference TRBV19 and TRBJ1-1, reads DGGITQSPKYLFRKEGQNVTLSCEQNLNHDAMYWYRQDPGQGLRLIYYSQIVNDFQKGDIAEGYSVSREKKESFPLTVTSAQKNPTAFYLCASSIVDRNTEAFFGQGTRLTVV.

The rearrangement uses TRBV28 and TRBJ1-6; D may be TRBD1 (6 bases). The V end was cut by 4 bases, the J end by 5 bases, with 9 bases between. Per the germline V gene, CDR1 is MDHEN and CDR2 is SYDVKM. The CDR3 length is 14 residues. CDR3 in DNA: TGTGCCAGCAGTTCCGGACAGAATAATTCACCCCTCCACTTT. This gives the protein CASSSGQNNSPLHF.

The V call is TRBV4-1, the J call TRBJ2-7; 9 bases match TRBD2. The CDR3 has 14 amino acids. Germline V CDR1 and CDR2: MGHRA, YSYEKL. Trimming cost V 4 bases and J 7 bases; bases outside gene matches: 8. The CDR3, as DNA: TGCGCCAGCAGCCTAATAGCGGGAGTGGGAGAGCAGTACTTC. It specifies CASSLIAGVGEQYF.

CDR3 in amino acids: CATSDGTGNREKLFF. The CDR3 coding sequence is TGTGCCACCAGTGATGGGACTGGAAATCGCGAAAAACTGTTTTTT. The chain links TRBV24-1 to TRBJ1-4, with D tentatively TRBD1 (5 bases). The CDR3 is 15 amino acids. The germline V gene encodes CDR1 KGHDR and CDR2 SFDVKD. With 3 bases removed from V and 8 bases from J, the gap between germline ends came to 15 bases.

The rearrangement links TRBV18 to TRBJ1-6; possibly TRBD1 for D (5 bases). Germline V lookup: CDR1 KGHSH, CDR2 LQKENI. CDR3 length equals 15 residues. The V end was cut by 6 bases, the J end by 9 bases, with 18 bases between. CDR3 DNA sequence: TGTGCCAGCTCCCGGGAGTCGTCAGGGAGTTCACCCCTCCACTTT. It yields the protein CASSRESSGSSPLHF.